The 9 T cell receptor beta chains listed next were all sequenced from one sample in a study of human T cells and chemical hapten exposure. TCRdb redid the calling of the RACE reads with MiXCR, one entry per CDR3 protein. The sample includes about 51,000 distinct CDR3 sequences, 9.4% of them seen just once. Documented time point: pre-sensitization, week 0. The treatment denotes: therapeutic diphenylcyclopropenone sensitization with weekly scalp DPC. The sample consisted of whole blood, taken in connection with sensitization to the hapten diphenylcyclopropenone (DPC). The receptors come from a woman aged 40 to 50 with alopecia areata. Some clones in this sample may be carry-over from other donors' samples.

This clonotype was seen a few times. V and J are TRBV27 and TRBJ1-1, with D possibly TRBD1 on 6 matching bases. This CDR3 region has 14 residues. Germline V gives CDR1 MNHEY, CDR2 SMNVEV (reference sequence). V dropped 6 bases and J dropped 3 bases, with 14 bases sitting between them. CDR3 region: CASSSLWGHTEAFF. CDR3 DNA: TGTGCCAGCAGCTCATTATGGGGGCACACTGAAGCTTTCTTT.

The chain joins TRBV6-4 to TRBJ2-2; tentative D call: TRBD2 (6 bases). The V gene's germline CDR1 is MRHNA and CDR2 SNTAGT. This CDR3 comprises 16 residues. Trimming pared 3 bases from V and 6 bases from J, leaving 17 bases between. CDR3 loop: CASSETWASDPGELFF. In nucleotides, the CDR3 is TGTGCCAGCAGTGAGACTTGGGCTAGCGATCCCGGGGAGCTGTTTTTT.

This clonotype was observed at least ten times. For the CDR3, the DNA is TGTGCCAGCAGCCGAATGTTGGGGGGTGGGTACAATGAGCAGTTCTTC. Residues: CASSRMLGGGYNEQFF. The chain recombines TRBV12-3 or TRBV12-4 with TRBJ2-1; tentative D call: TRBD2 (6 bases). This CDR3 is 16 amino acids long. V gave up 6 bases and J gave up 4 bases, with 19 bases separating them.

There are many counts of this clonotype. Here the CDR3 DNA reads TGTGCCAGCAGTTACTCTTTCACCCTGCGCGAGCAGTACTTC. Translation gives CASSYSFTLREQYF. The chain couples TRBV6-5 to TRBJ2-7; D call uncertain. V lost 0 bases and J 6 bases, leaving 12 bases between the germline ends. This CDR3 is 14 amino acids long. CDR1 and CDR2 from the germline V gene are MNHEY and SVGAGI.

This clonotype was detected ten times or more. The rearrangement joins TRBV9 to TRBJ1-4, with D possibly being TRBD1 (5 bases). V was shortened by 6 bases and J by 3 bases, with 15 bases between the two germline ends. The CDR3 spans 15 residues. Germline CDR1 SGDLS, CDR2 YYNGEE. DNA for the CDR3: TGTGCCAGCACCCGGTCCGGGACGGCTAATGAAAAACTGTTTTTT. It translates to CASTRSGTANEKLFF. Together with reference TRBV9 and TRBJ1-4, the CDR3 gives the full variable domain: DSGVTQTPKHLITATGQRVTLRCSPRSGDLSVYWYQQSLDQGLQFLIQYYNGEERAKGNILERFSAQQFPDLHSELNLSSLELGDSALYFCASTRSGTANEKLFFGSGTQLSVL.

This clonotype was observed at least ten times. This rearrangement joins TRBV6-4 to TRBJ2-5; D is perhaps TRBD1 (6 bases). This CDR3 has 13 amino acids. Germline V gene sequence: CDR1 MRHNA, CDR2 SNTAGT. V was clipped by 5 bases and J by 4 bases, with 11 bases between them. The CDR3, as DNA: TGTGCCAGCAGTAGTACAGGGCGAGAGACCCAGTACTTC. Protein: CASSSTGRETQYF.

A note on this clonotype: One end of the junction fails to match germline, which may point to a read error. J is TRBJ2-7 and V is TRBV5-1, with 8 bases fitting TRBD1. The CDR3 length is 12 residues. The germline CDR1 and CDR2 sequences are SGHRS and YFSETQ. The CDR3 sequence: CASSLPDRDRSF. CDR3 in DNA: TGCGCCAGCAGCTTACCAGACCGGGACAGGAGCTTC.

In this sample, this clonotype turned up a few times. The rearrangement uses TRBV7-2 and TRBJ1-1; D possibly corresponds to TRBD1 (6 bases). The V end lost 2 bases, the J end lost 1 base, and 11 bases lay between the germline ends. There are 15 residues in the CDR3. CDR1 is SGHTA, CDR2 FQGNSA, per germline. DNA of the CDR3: TGTGCCAGCAGCTTAAGAGGACAGAAGAACACTGAAGCTTTCTTT. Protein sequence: CASSLRGQKNTEAFF.

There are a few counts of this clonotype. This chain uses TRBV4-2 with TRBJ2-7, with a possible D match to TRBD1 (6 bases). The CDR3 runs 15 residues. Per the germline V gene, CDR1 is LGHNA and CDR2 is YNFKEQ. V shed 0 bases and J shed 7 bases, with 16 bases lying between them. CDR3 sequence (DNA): TGTGCCAGCAGCCAAGATCTGGCAGGGGTGGGTGAGCAGTACTTC. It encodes CASSQDLAGVGEQYF.